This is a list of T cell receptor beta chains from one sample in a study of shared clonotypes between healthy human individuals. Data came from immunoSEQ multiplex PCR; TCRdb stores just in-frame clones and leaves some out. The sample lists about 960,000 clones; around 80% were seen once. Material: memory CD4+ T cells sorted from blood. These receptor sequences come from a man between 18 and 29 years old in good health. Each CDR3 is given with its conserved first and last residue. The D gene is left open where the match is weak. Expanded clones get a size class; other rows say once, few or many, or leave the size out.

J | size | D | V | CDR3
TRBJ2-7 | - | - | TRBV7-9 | CASSLSSTVSYEQYF
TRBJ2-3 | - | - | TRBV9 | CASSVSQAADTQYF
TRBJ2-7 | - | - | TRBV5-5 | CASSLEVWYEQYF
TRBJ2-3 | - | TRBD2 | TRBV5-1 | CASSFIAGVADTQYF
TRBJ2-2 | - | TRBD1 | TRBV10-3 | CAISESGRGRGSGTGELFF
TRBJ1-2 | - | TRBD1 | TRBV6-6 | CATDLGTANYGYTF
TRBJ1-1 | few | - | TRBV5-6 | CASSRGRAEAFF
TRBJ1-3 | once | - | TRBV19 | CASGVRTIYF
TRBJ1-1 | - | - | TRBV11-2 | CASSYLGTEAFF
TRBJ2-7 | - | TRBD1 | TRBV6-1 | CASYETGGGYEQYF
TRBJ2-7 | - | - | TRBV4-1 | CASSQDFSVSGVIAYEQYF
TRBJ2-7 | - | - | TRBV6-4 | CASSDSDRQTTYEQYF
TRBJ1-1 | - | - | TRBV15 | CATSRETGKTEAFF
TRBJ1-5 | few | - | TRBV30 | CAWSVGQPNQPQHF
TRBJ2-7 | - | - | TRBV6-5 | CASSRYRSSYEQYF
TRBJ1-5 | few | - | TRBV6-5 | CASSRGTSLPQHF
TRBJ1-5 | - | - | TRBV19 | CASSIDLNSNQPQHF
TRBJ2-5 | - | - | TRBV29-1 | CSVGVQETQYF
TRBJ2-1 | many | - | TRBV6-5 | CASKTRPPGEQFF
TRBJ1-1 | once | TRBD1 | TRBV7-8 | CASSPTGLTGTEAFF
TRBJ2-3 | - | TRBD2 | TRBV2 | CASSERGSSGRASGTDTQYF
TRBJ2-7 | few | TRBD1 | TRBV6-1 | CASRVDRAWRDEQYF
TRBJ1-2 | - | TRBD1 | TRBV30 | CAWSPGQGAPTYGYTF
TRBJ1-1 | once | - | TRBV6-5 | CASRGGGAMNTEAFF
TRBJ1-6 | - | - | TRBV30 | CAWSVGRIGGISPLHF
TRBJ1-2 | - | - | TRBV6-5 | CASSYALTNYGYTF
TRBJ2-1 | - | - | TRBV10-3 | CAISESAGSYNEQFF
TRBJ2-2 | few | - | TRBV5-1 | CASSLGSANTGELFF
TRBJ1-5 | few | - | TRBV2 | CASRADVQPQHF
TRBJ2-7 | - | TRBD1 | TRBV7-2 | CASSLAGQGASYEQYF
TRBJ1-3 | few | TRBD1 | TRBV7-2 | CASSFDRGPGNTIYF
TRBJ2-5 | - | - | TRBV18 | CASSPQTSKETQYF
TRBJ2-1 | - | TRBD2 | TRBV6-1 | CASSLIGLAWNEQFF
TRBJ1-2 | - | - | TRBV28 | CASSFQWREAGYTF
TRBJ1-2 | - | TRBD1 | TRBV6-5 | CASNQGQGGGYTF
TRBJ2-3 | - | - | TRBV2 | CASSVKGVALDTQYF
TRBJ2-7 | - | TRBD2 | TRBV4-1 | CASSQDRGGPYEQYF
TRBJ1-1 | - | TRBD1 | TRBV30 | CAWSANPGGATFF
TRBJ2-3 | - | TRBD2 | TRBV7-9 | CASSSGLAGETDTQYF
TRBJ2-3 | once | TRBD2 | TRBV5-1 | CASSLSGSPTDTQYF
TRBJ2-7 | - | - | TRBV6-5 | CASARGMSSYEQYF
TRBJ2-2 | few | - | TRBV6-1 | CASTSARNTGELFF